The rows below give T cell receptor beta chains drawn from one sample of a study of blood T cell repertoires in COVID-19. TCRdb's table, derived via immunoSEQ multiplex PCR, lists solely in-frame clones and lacks some. The table shows some 150,000 clones, with about 80% occurring only once. The sample taken for sequencing was peripheral blood. These receptors were obtained from a woman aged 60 to 75 with acute or convalescent COVID-19. Each CDR3 is given with its conserved first and last residue. The D gene is left open where the match is weak.

D: .; J: TRBJ1-2; V: TRBV4-1; CDR3: CASSPRGTYGYTF; DNA: TGCGCCAGCAGCCCCAGGGGCACCTATGGCTACACCTTC
D: .; J: TRBJ1-1; V: TRBV7-9; CDR3: CASSSAPGGRAFF; DNA: TGTGCCAGCAGCTCCGCCCCGGGGGGCAGAGCTTTCTTT
D: .; J: TRBJ2-3; V: TRBV30; CDR3: CAWSAPRGPAFTDTQYF; DNA: TGTGCCTGGAGTGCTCCGCGGGGGCCCGCGTTCACAGATACGCAGTATTTT
D: TRBD1; J: TRBJ2-3; V: TRBV6-1; CDR3: CASRERTGGDTDTQYF; DNA: TGTGCCAGCAGGGAAAGGACAGGGGGGGACACAGATACGCAGTATTTT
D: .; J: TRBJ1-4; V: TRBV19; CDR3: CASSIDWLRTATNEKLFF; DNA: TGTGCCAGTAGTATAGACTGGCTCCGGACTGCGACTAATGAAAAACTGTTTTTT
D: TRBD1; J: TRBJ1-4; V: TRBV5-1; CDR3: CASSLHRLVGTGNEKLFF; DNA: TGCGCCAGCAGCTTGCATAGACTCGTGGGGACAGGGAATGAAAAACTGTTTTTT
D: TRBD2; J: TRBJ2-1; V: TRBV9; CDR3: CASSVSGGPAGEFF; DNA: TGTGCCAGCAGCGTTAGCGGGGGGCCTGCCGGGGAGTTCTTC
D: .; J: TRBJ1-2; V: TRBV5-4; CDR3: CASSLGGHQDYGYTF; DNA: TGTGCCAGCAGCTTGGGGGGCCATCAGGACTATGGCTACACCTTC
D: .; J: TRBJ2-1; V: TRBV6-5; CDR3: CASSYEGGAINEQFF; DNA: TGTGCCAGCAGTTACGAGGGGGGGGCTATCAATGAGCAGTTCTTC
D: TRBD2; J: TRBJ2-4; V: TRBV19; CDR3: CASSNPGRVGKNIQYF; DNA: TGTGCCAGTAGTAACCCCGGGAGGGTAGGGAAAAACATTCAGTACTTC